These 11 T cell receptor beta chains were sequenced from one sample in a study of CD8+CD57+ T cells in acquired aplastic anemia. Profiles of TCR beta VDJ and CDR3 were generated from a genomic DNA template. TCRdb analysed the reads with MiXCR anew, one entry per CDR3 protein. The data contain about 220,000 distinct CDR3 sequences, 30% to 35% of them singletons. Sequenced: sorted CD4+, CD8+, or CD8+CD57+ T cells (not recorded which) from PBMCs. The receptors come from a human donor in good health, serving as a control.

This clonotype was recorded many times. The J gene is TRBJ2-7, the V gene TRBV20-1; unclear D gene. V was pared by 4 bases and J by 5 bases, with 18 bases between. There are 14 residues in the CDR3. CDR1 is DFQATT, CDR2 SNEGSKA, per germline (reference sequence). The CDR3, as DNA: TGCAGTGCTAAGACTTCTTTACCCCTCGACGAGCAGTACTTC. Its protein is CSAKTSLPLDEQYF.

This clonotype was detected many times. V is TRBV20-1 and J is TRBJ2-1, with D hard to call. The CDR3 runs 11 residues. V was pared by 5 bases and J by 15 bases, with 17 bases between. Germline V CDR1 and CDR2: DFQATT, SNEGSKA (reference sequence). The CDR3 DNA follows: TGCAGTGCTGTCCTGGCCGGCCGACCGTTCTTC. It codes for CSAVLAGRPFF.

The V and J genes are TRBV2 and TRBJ2-7; 9 bases map to TRBD1. The CDR3 length is 13 residues. Germline V gene sequence: CDR1 SNHLY, CDR2 FYNNEI. V lost 8 bases, J lost 6 bases, and 8 bases stayed unmatched. The CDR3 bases are TGTGCCAGCGGAGACAGGGGGGCCTCCGAGCAGTACTTC. It translates to CASGDRGASEQYF.

This clonotype was detected ten times or more. The chain joins TRBV7-9 to TRBJ1-1; D remains ambiguous. Trimming left V 3 bases short and J 1 base short, with 9 bases between. The CDR3 covers 14 residues. Germline-derived CDR1 and CDR2 are SEHNR and FQNEAQ (reference sequence). Here the CDR3 DNA reads TGTGCCAGCAGCTTCCAAGCAGGGAACACTGAAGCTTTCTTT. This gives the protein CASSFQAGNTEAFF.

The chain has TRBV20-1 and TRBJ2-5; D is uncertain. This CDR3 contains 13 residues. Germline V lookup: CDR1 DFQATT, CDR2 SNEGSKA (reference sequence). Trimming shortened V by 3 bases and J by 0 bases, and 8 bases separated the two germline ends. The CDR3 loop is CSASNPYQETQYF. The CDR3 DNA follows: TGCAGTGCTAGCAATCCGTACCAAGAGACCCAGTACTTC.

Ten or more counts support this clonotype. The chain joins TRBV9 to TRBJ2-3; 16 nucleotides align to TRBD2. CDR1 is SGDLS, CDR2 YYNGEE, per germline. Trimming cost V 0 bases and J 5 bases; bases outside gene matches: 15. This CDR3 has 21 residues. Here the CDR3 reads CASSVGSSRGLAGGPVDTQYF. Written as DNA, the CDR3 is TGTGCCAGCAGCGTAGGCTCCTCTAGGGGACTAGCGGGAGGGCCGGTAGATACGCAGTATTTT.

This clonotype was counted ten times or more. The chain combines TRBV20-1 with TRBJ2-7; D is possibly TRBD1 (6 bases). This CDR3 is 13 amino acids long. Trimming stripped 5 bases from V and 2 bases from J, with 13 bases between. Germline CDR1 DFQATT, CDR2 SNEGSKA (reference sequence). Here the CDR3 reads CSALRTATYEQYF. The CDR3 DNA follows: TGCAGTGCTTTAAGGACAGCAACCTACGAGCAGTACTTC.

At least ten counts were recorded for this clonotype. The chain carries TRBV10-3 and TRBJ1-3; weak D call: TRBD1 (6 bases). V lost 3 bases and J 5 bases, leaving 11 bases between the germline ends. The germline CDR1 and CDR2 sequences are ENHRY and SYGVKD. The CDR3 runs to 14 residues. DNA of the CDR3: TGTGCCATCAGTGAACAGGGTGGACGAAACACCATATATTTT. Translation: CAISEQGGRNTIYF.

This clonotype was counted at least ten times. V gene TRBV20-1 combines with J gene TRBJ2-1; TRBD1 aligns across 9 bases. The junction had 6 bases not matched to a gene; V was cut back by 7 bases and J by 8 bases. Germline V lookup: CDR1 DFQATT, CDR2 SNEGSKA (reference sequence). This CDR3 is 12 amino acids long. The CDR3 coding sequence is TGCAGTGTTTGGGGACAGGGTGATGAGCAGTTCTTC. Encoded protein: CSVWGQGDEQFF.

This clonotype has at least ten counts. This chain links TRBV5-1 with TRBJ2-7; no reliable D call. CDR1 SGHRS and CDR2 YFSETQ come from the germline V gene. The germline V and J ends were trimmed by 4 bases and 3 bases, with 17 bases remaining between them. The CDR3 runs to 15 residues. The CDR3 coding sequence is TGCGCCAGCAGCAGCACCGGGCCCTTCGGCTACGAGCAGTACTTC. This codes for CASSSTGPFGYEQYF.

The V call is TRBV3-1, the J call TRBJ2-3, with D perhaps matching TRBD2 (5 bases). The CDR3 spans 16 residues. The germline V and J ends were trimmed by 3 bases and 1 base, with 14 bases remaining between them. Germline V gene lookup returns CDR1 LGHDT and CDR2 YNNKEL (reference sequence). The CDR3 spells CASSHWGILGTDTQYF. CDR3 DNA sequence: TGTGCCAGCAGCCATTGGGGTATACTAGGCACAGATACGCAGTATTTT.